Listed here are 30 T cell receptor beta chains from one sample, sequenced in a study of OX40 agonist ivuxolimab in advanced cancers. Profiled with immunoSEQ multiplex PCR; TCRdb holds only in-frame clones, not every one. In the table there are fewer than 13,000 clones, approximately 78% of which are singletons. This specimen consisted of CD4+ or CD8+ T cells sorted from blood, obtained in a trial of the OX40 agonist ivuxolimab. Receptors originate from an adult with an advanced solid tumor such as melanoma, head and neck, liver or kidney cancer.

The rearrangement uses TRBV27 and TRBJ2-7; D gene unclear. CDR3 length equals 13 residues. The V end was cut by 6 bases, the J end by 0 bases, with 9 bases between. Germline lookup yields CDR1 MNHEY and CDR2 SMNVEV (reference sequence). The CDR3 sequence: CASRGISSYEQYF. Written as DNA, the CDR3 is TGTGCCAGCAGAGGAATAAGCTCCTACGAGCAGTACTTC.

The CDR3 loop is CASSAGTGWDTQYF. Here the CDR3 DNA reads TGTGCCAGCAGCGCCGGGACAGGTTGGGATACGCAGTATTTT. The chain carries TRBV9 and TRBJ2-3; 8 bases fit TRBD1. The CDR3 sequence is 14 residues long. The germline gives CDR1 SGDLS, CDR2 YYNGEE. J lost 6 bases, V lost 3 bases, and 6 bases had no gene match.

In its sample, this clone is large (0.1 to 1%). The J gene is TRBJ2-7, the V gene TRBV5-1; tentatively, D is TRBD2 (5 bases). Trimming removed 5 bases at V and 0 bases at J, with 15 bases between. The CDR3 has 15 residues. In germline, CDR1 is SGHRS, CDR2 YFSETQ. This chain's CDR3 is CASSGGTASSYEQYF. The CDR3 nucleotides are TGCGCCAGCAGTGGAGGCACAGCAAGCTCCTACGAGCAGTACTTC.

The V call is TRBV7-9, the J call TRBJ1-2, with TRBD1 matching over 8 bases. The CDR3 length is 16 residues. Germline CDR1 is SEHNR and CDR2 is FQNEAQ (reference sequence). The ends lost 4 bases at V and 8 bases at J; junction bases unmatched: 15. The CDR3 here is CASSSSGTGFLEGYTF. The CDR3 DNA reads TGTGCCAGCAGCTCAAGCGGGACAGGCTTTCTGGAGGGCTACACCTTC.

The chain has TRBV7-9 and TRBJ1-1; possibly TRBD1 for D (5 bases). This CDR3 has 15 residues. Per germline, CDR1 SEHNR and CDR2 FQNEAQ (reference sequence). V dropped 1 base and J dropped 1 base, with 10 bases sitting between them. This chain's CDR3 is CASSLVTGANTEAFF. The DNA for the CDR3 is TGTGCCAGCAGCTTAGTAACCGGGGCGAACACTGAAGCTTTCTTT. Together with reference TRBV7-9 and TRBJ1-1, the CDR3 gives the full variable domain: DTGVSQNPRHKITKRGQNVTFRCDPISEHNRLYWYRQTLGQGPEFLTYFQNEAQLEKSRLLSDRFSAERPKGSFSTLEIQRTEQGDSAMYLCASSLVTGANTEAFFGQGTRLTVV.

The V gene is TRBV5-6, the J gene TRBJ2-1; 11 bases fit TRBD2. This CDR3 has 15 amino acids. The germline CDR1 and CDR2 sequences are SGHDT and YYEEEE. J lost 9 bases, V lost 5 bases, and 10 bases had no gene match. CDR3 nucleotides: TGTGCCAGCAGTTTTGGTAGCGGGAGGGCCCTTGAGCAGTTCTTC. It translates to CASSFGSGRALEQFF. Based on the CDR3 plus reference TRBV5-6 and TRBJ2-1, the full variable domain is DAGVTQSPTHLIKTRGQQVTLRCSPKSGHDTVSWYQQALGQGPQFIFQYYEEEERQRGNFPDRFSGHQFPNYSSELNVNALLLGDSALYLCASSFGSGRALEQFFGPGTRLTVL.

This clone showed up just once. The V and J genes are TRBV27 and TRBJ2-7; D gene uncertain. Germline V gives CDR1 MNHEY, CDR2 SMNVEV (reference sequence). The length of the CDR3 is 13 residues. Trimming pared 3 bases from V and 4 bases from J, leaving 10 bases between. The CDR3 DNA follows: TGTGCCAGCAGTTTGGGAAATCGGTACGAGCAGTACTTC. Translating gives CASSLGNRYEQYF.

The chain recombines TRBV7-9 with TRBJ2-2, with a weak D call TRBD2 (6 bases). Germline CDR1 and CDR2: SEHNR and FQNEAQ (reference sequence). V was pared by 1 base and J by 1 base, with 10 bases between. This CDR3 spans 16 amino acids. CDR3 amino acids: CASSLVPGRNTGELFF. CDR3 DNA: TGTGCCAGCAGCTTAGTTCCCGGGAGGAACACCGGGGAGCTGTTTTTT.

The count of this clone is one. V usage is TRBV6-6 and J usage is TRBJ2-7; 8 positions agree with TRBD1. In germline, CDR1 is MNHNY, CDR2 SVGAGI (reference sequence). Trimming took 10 bases from V and 5 from J; bases not matched to a gene: 13. The CDR3 spans 14 residues. CDR3 sequence (DNA): TGTGCCATCCGAACGGGACAGGCTATCAACGAGCAGTACTTC. Translating it yields CAIRTGQAINEQYF.

This clone has more than one count but fewer than ten. This rearrangement joins TRBV4-1 to TRBJ1-1; D call uncertain. The CDR3 extends over 14 amino acids. Germline assignment: CDR1 MGHRA and CDR2 YSYEKL. Trimming pared 0 bases from V and 7 bases from J, leaving 12 bases between. CDR3 sequence reads: CASSQDVSLIEAFF. CDR3 nucleotides: TGCGCCAGCAGCCAAGATGTCAGCCTGATTGAAGCTTTCTTT.

In its sample, this clone ranks as medium-sized. V and J are TRBV28 and TRBJ1-1; 8 bases fit TRBD1. Per germline, CDR1 MDHEN and CDR2 SYDVKM. With V trimmed by 3 bases and J by 4 bases, 1 base remained unmatched. The CDR3 is made up of 13 amino acids. The CDR3, as DNA: TGTGCCAGCAGTTTGACAGGGGCCACTGAAGCTTTCTTT. This gives the protein CASSLTGATEAFF.

This chain joins TRBV13 and TRBJ2-5, with 7 nucleotides matching TRBD2. With 4 bases clipped from V and 5 bases from J, the junction kept 1 base outside the gene matches. The germline V gene has CDR1 PRHDT and CDR2 FYEKMQ (reference sequence). This CDR3 comprises 12 residues. The CDR3 coding sequence is TGTGCCAGCAGCTCCGGGGGGGAGACCCAGTACTTC. This sequence encodes CASSSGGETQYF. The whole variable domain, remainder taken from reference TRBV13 and TRBJ2-5, is AAGVIQSPRHLIKEKRETATLKCYPIPRHDTVYWYQQGPGQDPQFLISFYEKMQSDKGSIPDRFSAQQFSDYHSELNMSSLELGDSALYFCASSSGGETQYFGPGTRLLVL.

V is TRBV27 and J is TRBJ2-1; D is possibly TRBD2 (6 bases). V lost 5 bases to trimming and J lost 1 base, with 18 bases between them. This CDR3 has 17 residues. Per germline, CDR1 MNHEY and CDR2 SMNVEV (reference sequence). CDR3 sequence reads: CASSTSRDSGSYNEQFF. CDR3 DNA: TGTGCCAGCAGTACATCTCGGGACTCCGGGTCCTACAATGAGCAGTTCTTC.

The chain carries TRBV4-2 and TRBJ2-5; TRBD1 aligns across 7 bases. Germline values: CDR1 LGHNA, CDR2 YNFKEQ. The CDR3 consists of 14 residues. The V segment lost 4 bases and the J segment 4 bases; nucleotides outside the gene matches: 6. The CDR3 coding sequence is TGTGCCAGCAGCCCCGACAGGGTCTCAGAGACCCAGTACTTC. It is translated as CASSPDRVSETQYF.

V and J are TRBV28 and TRBJ2-5; 9 bases are a match to TRBD2. Germline V gene data show CDR1 as MDHEN and CDR2 as SYDVKM. The CDR3 sequence is 17 residues long. The ends lost 1 base at V and 5 bases at J; junction bases unmatched: 11. Here the CDR3 DNA reads TGTGCCAGCAGTTTATTACCGACTAGCGGTGGAGGGGAGACCCAGTACTTC. It specifies CASSLLPTSGGGETQYF.

CDR3 sequence reads: CASSKTGGRAGGPADTQYF. As DNA, the CDR3 is TGTGCCAGCAGCAAGACAGGGGGCAGAGCGGGAGGGCCGGCAGATACGCAGTATTTT. The rearrangement joins TRBV7-2 to TRBJ2-3; D is possibly TRBD1 or TRBD2 (10 bases each). The V end lost 5 bases, the J end lost 4 bases, and 28 bases lay between the germline ends. This CDR3 is built from 19 residues. Germline V lookup: CDR1 SGHTA, CDR2 FQGNSA.

The chain combines TRBV7-9 with TRBJ2-2; unclear D gene. The V and J ends lost 6 bases and 4 bases respectively, with 12 bases between them. The CDR3 has 14 amino acids. From germline, CDR1 is SEHNR and CDR2 FQNEAQ (reference sequence). The DNA for the CDR3 is TGTGCCAGCAGTTGGGTCTTGGGCACCGGGGAGCTGTTTTTT. It translates to CASSWVLGTGELFF.

The rearrangement joins TRBV2 to TRBJ2-6; D gene unclear. The CDR3 is 15 residues long. Germline V gene sequence: CDR1 SNHLY, CDR2 FYNNEI. Trimming stripped 1 base from V and 2 bases from J, with 6 bases between. The CDR3 DNA is TGTGCCAGCAGTGAAGAACAGACTGGGGCCAACGTCCTGACTTTC. Amino acid sequence: CASSEEQTGANVLTF.

The chain has TRBV4-1 and TRBJ2-7; 8 bases are a match to TRBD1. V gave up 5 bases and J gave up 2 bases; unmatched junction bases: 11. Germline values: CDR1 MGHRA, CDR2 YSYEKL. This CDR3 is built from 16 residues. The CDR3 region has the DNA TGCGCCAGCAGCTTGGCAACAGGGGGGCAACCCTACGAGCAGTACTTC. This sequence encodes CASSLATGGQPYEQYF.

This clone appeared a few times. The V gene is TRBV4-3, the J gene TRBJ2-1, with 11 bases fitting TRBD1. V shed 4 bases and J 7 bases; nucleotides not matched to a gene: 3. This CDR3 spans 14 amino acids. Germline CDR1 reads LGHNA; CDR2 reads YSLEER. CDR3 sequence: CASSRRDRGNEQFF. CDR3 DNA: TGCGCCAGCAGCCGTCGGGACAGGGGGAATGAGCAGTTCTTC.

The chain links TRBV19 to TRBJ2-1; 8 nucleotides agree with TRBD1. There are 14 residues in the CDR3. The V and J ends lost 3 bases and 6 bases, in that order; junction bases with no gene match: 4. Germline values: CDR1 LNHDA, CDR2 SQIVND (reference sequence). This CDR3 reads CASSIVGTGNEQFF. The CDR3 DNA reads as TGTGCCAGTAGTATCGTGGGGACAGGCAATGAGCAGTTCTTC.

The rearrangement uses TRBV12-2 and TRBJ2-3; the D segment call TRBD1 is taken from the table without a DNA check. TRBV12-2 constitutes a pseudogene. This CDR3 comprises 18 residues. CDR3 coding DNA: TGTGCAAGTCGCTTAGAGGGGGAAGCCGAGAAGAGAGCAGATACGCAGTATTTT. Protein sequence: CASRLEGEAEKRADTQYF.

This clone was detected only once. V is TRBV13 and J is TRBJ2-1; no definite D call. The CDR3 is made up of 15 amino acids. V lost 1 base and J 8 bases, leaving 15 bases between the germline ends. Germline-derived CDR1 and CDR2 are PRHDT and FYEKMQ (reference sequence). The CDR3 protein is CASSLESRMNDEQFF. In nucleotides, the CDR3 is TGTGCCAGCAGCTTAGAGTCTCGGATGAACGATGAGCAGTTCTTC.

The chain couples TRBV11-2 to TRBJ1-1; D is possibly TRBD1 (6 bases). The CDR3 spans 15 residues. The ends were cut back, 5 bases at V and 0 bases at J, with 13 bases in the middle. Looked up from germline, CDR1 is SGHAT and CDR2 is FQNNGV. CDR3: CASSPPRTVNTEAFF. CDR3 bases: TGTGCCAGCAGCCCACCGAGGACAGTGAACACTGAAGCTTTCTTT.

CDR3 sequence: CASSLALAGFTGELFF. CDR3 nucleotide sequence: TGTGCCAGCAGCTTGGCGCTAGCGGGTTTCACCGGGGAGCTGTTTTTT. V is TRBV5-6 and J is TRBJ2-2; 8 nucleotides align to TRBD2. There are 16 residues in the CDR3. CDR1 SGHDT and CDR2 YYEEEE come from the germline V gene. Trimming at V came to 0 bases and at J to 4 bases, leaving 5 bases not matched to a gene.

The rearrangement joins TRBV14 to TRBJ2-1, with 8 nucleotides matching TRBD1. Trimming at V came to 4 bases and at J to 7 bases, leaving 9 bases not matched to a gene. Germline CDR1 reads SGHDN; CDR2 reads FVKESK. The CDR3 is made up of 15 amino acids. CDR3 sequence (DNA): TGTGCCAGCAGCCGGGACAGGCACCGTCGGAATGAGCAGTTCTTC. Protein product: CASSRDRHRRNEQFF.

The chain joins TRBV9 to TRBJ2-3; D might be TRBD1 (5 bases). The germline gives CDR1 SGDLS, CDR2 YYNGEE. The CDR3 covers 15 residues. Trimming removed 3 bases at V and 9 bases at J, with 20 bases between. The CDR3 here is CASSDLTEVPSTQYF. Here the CDR3 DNA reads TGTGCCAGCAGCGACTTGACAGAAGTACCCTCAACGCAGTATTTT.

The V and J genes are TRBV18 and TRBJ2-5; 7 bases match TRBD2. This CDR3 comprises 15 residues. V lost 6 bases, J lost 2 bases, and 9 bases stayed unmatched. The germline gives CDR1 KGHSH, CDR2 LQKENI. The CDR3 reads CASSSPSGQQETQYF. CDR3 nucleotide sequence: TGTGCCAGCTCGTCTCCTAGCGGCCAACAAGAGACCCAGTACTTC.

The chain combines TRBV28 with TRBJ2-5; possibly TRBD2 for D (6 bases). This CDR3 contains 14 residues. Trimming stripped 10 bases from V and 3 bases from J, with 18 bases between. Germline V gene lookup returns CDR1 MDHEN and CDR2 SYDVKM. CDR3 region: CATSRGLAKETQYF. CDR3 DNA: TGTGCCACATCGCGGGGCCTCGCAAAAGAGACCCAGTACTTC.

The chain recombines TRBV7-9 with TRBJ2-7; D is unresolved. Trimming left V 7 bases short and J 0 bases short, with 19 bases between. Germline V CDR1 and CDR2: SEHNR, FQNEAQ (reference sequence). CDR3 length equals 16 residues. CDR3 in amino acids: CASIEQHTDHSYEQYF. The CDR3 nucleotides read TGTGCCAGCATCGAACAGCATACCGACCACTCCTACGAGCAGTACTTC. The entire variable domain, with the rest obtained from reference TRBV7-9 and TRBJ2-7, is as follows: DTGVSQNPRHKITKRGQNVTFRCDPISEHNRLYWYRQTLGQGPEFLTYFQNEAQLEKSRLLSDRFSAERPKGSFSTLEIQRTEQGDSAMYLCASIEQHTDHSYEQYFGPGTRLTVT.